The TCR beta chain described here comes from a study of OX40 agonist ivuxolimab in advanced cancers. Sequencing was performed with immunoSEQ multiplex PCR; in TCRdb, only in-frame clones are kept and a portion is missing. The sample holds 50,000 to 70,000 clones, approximately 86% seen once. In its sample, this clone was seen a few times. The CDR3 spans 16 residues. With V trimmed by 3 bases and J by 0 bases, 4 bases remained unmatched. CDR1 SGHRS and CDR2 YFSETQ come from the germline V gene. This sequence was found in an adult with an advanced solid tumor such as melanoma, head and neck, liver or kidney cancer. This specimen was CD4+ or CD8+ T cells sorted from blood, taken in a trial of the OX40 agonist ivuxolimab. V gene TRBV5-1 combines with J gene TRBJ2-1, with TRBD2 matching 9 bases. The CDR3 DNA sequence: TGCGCCAGCAGCTCTAGCGGGACCTCCTCCTACAATGAGCAGTTCTTC. This gives the protein CASSSSGTSSYNEQFF. The variable domain in full, with the rest retrieved from reference TRBV5-1 and TRBJ2-1, is KAGVTQTPRYLIKTRGQQVTLSCSPISGHRSVSWYQQTPGQGLQFLFEYFSETQRNKGNFPGRFSGRQFSNSRSEMNVSTLELGDSALYLCASSSSGTSSYNEQFFGPGTRLTVL.